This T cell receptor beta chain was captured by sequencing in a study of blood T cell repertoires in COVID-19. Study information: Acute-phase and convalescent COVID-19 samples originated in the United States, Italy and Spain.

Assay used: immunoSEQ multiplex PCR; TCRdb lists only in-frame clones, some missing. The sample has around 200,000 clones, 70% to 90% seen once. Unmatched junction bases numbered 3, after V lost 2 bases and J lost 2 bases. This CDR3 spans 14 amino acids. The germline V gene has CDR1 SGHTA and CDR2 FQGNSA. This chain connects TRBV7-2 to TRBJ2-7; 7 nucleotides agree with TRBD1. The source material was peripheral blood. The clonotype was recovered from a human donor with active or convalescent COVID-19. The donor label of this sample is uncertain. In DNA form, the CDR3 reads TGTGCCAGCAGCTTATTACAGGGGCCCTACGAGCAGTACTTC. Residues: CASSLLQGPYEQYF.